This T cell receptor (beta chain) was recorded in a study of T-cell reconstitution after alpha-beta-depleted transplantation in children. Preparation of the TCRbeta library was carried out with unique molecular identifiers. TCRdb re-called the PCR reads through MiXCR, storing one row per CDR3 protein. The sample holds about 400,000 distinct CDR3 sequences; roughly 20% are singletons and the top ten take around 3.9%. The CDR3 sequence is 14 residues long. The ends lost 5 bases at V and 1 base at J; junction bases unmatched: 3. Germline values: CDR1 SGHTA, CDR2 FQGNSA. This clonotype has just a few counts.

The sequence derives from a human donor who donated a stem cell graft to a child with acute myeloid leukemia. The specimen was PBMCs from the stem cell graft donor, collected from the stem cell graft. The chain links TRBV7-2 to TRBJ2-5; 8 nucleotides line up with TRBD1. As DNA, the CDR3 is TGTGCCAGCAGCCGGGACAGGTTCCAAGAGACCCAGTACTTC. Its translation: CASSRDRFQETQYF.